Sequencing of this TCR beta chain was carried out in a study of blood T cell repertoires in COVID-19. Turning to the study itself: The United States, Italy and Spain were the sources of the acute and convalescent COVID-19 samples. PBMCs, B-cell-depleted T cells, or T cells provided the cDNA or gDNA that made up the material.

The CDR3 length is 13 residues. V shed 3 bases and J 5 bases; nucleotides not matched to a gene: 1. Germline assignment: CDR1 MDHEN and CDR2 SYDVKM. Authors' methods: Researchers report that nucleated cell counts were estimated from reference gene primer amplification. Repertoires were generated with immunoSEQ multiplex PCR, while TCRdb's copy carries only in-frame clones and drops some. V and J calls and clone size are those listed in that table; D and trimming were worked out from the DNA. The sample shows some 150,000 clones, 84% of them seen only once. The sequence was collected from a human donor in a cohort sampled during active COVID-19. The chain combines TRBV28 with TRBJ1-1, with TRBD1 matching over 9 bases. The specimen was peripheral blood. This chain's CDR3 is CASSLGTGTEAFF. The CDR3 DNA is TGTGCCAGCAGTTTGGGGACAGGGACTGAAGCTTTCTTT. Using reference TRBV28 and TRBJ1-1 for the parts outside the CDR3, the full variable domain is DVKVTQSSRYLVKRTGEKVFLECVQDMDHENMFWYRQDPGLGLRLIYFSYDVKMKEKGDIPEGYSVSREKKERFSLILESASTNQTSMYLCASSLGTGTEAFFGQGTRLTVV.